These 23 T cell receptor beta chains originate from one sample sequenced in a study of cytomegalovirus exposure and HLA in healthy donors. PCR employed 60 Vbeta and 13 Jbeta primers. The protocol was immunoSEQ multiplex PCR, while the TCRdb copy is restricted to in-frame clones and leaves out a portion. In the table there are 70,000 to 95,000 clones, 78% of which are singletons. The specimen was PBMCs. Receptors were obtained from a man aged 35-49 years in good health and CMV-seronegative.

CDR3 in amino acids: CASSFFFASGVTDTQYF. The CDR3 region has the DNA TGTGCCAGCAGCTTCTTCTTTGCTAGCGGGGTCACAGATACGCAGTATTTT. The chain uses TRBV5-6 and TRBJ2-3, with 9 bases aligning to TRBD2. This CDR3 is 17 amino acids long. Trimming removed 2 bases from V and 2 bases from J; junction bases left unmatched: 9. Germline V gene lookup returns CDR1 SGHDT and CDR2 YYEEEE.

The CDR3 DNA sequence: TGTGCCAGCTCCCGGACGGGACAGGGGTCCACAGATACGCAGTATTTT. This sequence encodes CASSRTGQGSTDTQYF. This chain joins TRBV18 and TRBJ2-3, with 10 bases that match TRBD1. V was clipped by 6 bases and J by 2 bases; unmatched bases: 8. The V gene's germline CDR1 is KGHSH and CDR2 LQKENI. CDR3 size: 16 residues.

V usage is TRBV19 and J usage is TRBJ1-1, with TRBD1 as a possible D gene (6 bases). The CDR3 totals 14 residues. Per the germline V gene, CDR1 is LNHDA and CDR2 is SQIVND (reference sequence). Deletions cut 6 bases from V and 0 bases from J, with 11 bases between. CDR3 nucleotides: TGTGCCAGTAGCCACAGGGAAATGAACACTGAAGCTTTCTTT. It encodes CASSHREMNTEAFF.

Here the CDR3 reads CASSLHRDRSQPQHF. CDR3 in DNA: TGTGCCAGCAGCCTTCACAGGGACCGAAGTCAGCCCCAGCATTTT. This chain joins TRBV7-9 and TRBJ1-5; D might be TRBD1 (6 bases). There are 15 residues in the CDR3. Trimming cost V 5 bases and J 6 bases, with 17 bases left between them. The V gene's germline CDR1 is SEHNR and CDR2 FQNEAQ (reference sequence).

J is TRBJ2-1 and V is TRBV5-4, with 14 bases aligning to TRBD2. CDR3 length: 16 residues. V lost 4 bases, J lost 8 bases, and 8 bases stayed unmatched. Germline V gene lookup returns CDR1 SGHNT and CDR2 YYREEE (reference sequence). The CDR3, as DNA: TGTGCCAGCAGCCCCCGACTAGCGGGAGGGGGCGATGAGCAGTTCTTC. It encodes CASSPRLAGGGDEQFF.

This chain links TRBV9 with TRBJ2-5; 8 positions match TRBD2. The CDR3 runs to 16 residues. CDR1 is SGDLS and CDR2 is YYNGEE in the germline V gene. J lost 0 bases, V lost 0 bases, and 4 bases had no gene match. CDR3 protein: CASSVAATSDQETQYF. The DNA for the CDR3 is TGTGCCAGCAGCGTAGCAGCGACTAGCGACCAAGAGACCCAGTACTTC.

J is TRBJ2-7 and V is TRBV6-1, with D unresolved. Germline V gene sequence: CDR1 MNHNS, CDR2 SASEGT. The length of the CDR3 is 13 residues. Trimming removed 2 bases at V and 3 bases at J, with 8 bases between. Written as DNA, the CDR3 is TGTGCCAGCAGTGAACAACCGAGCTACGAGCAGTACTTC. Translating gives CASSEQPSYEQYF.

This clone was picked up one time. The V and J genes are TRBV6-1 and TRBJ2-1; no clear D gene. The germline CDR1 and CDR2 sequences are MNHNS and SASEGT. CDR3 size: 16 residues. The V and J ends lost 3 bases and 0 bases respectively, with 12 bases between them. The CDR3 loop is CASSESSIISYNEQFF. The CDR3 nucleotides are TGTGCCAGCAGTGAGAGTTCAATCATCTCCTACAATGAGCAGTTCTTC.

This clone occurred a few times. The chain uses TRBV7-8 and TRBJ1-2; D may be TRBD1 (6 bases). Germline CDR1 reads SGHVS; CDR2 reads FQNEAQ. V was pared by 5 bases and J by 0 bases, with 13 bases between. This CDR3 is 15 amino acids long. In DNA, the CDR3 is TGTGCCAGCAGCCCTCGGGACATAACTAACTATGGCTACACCTTC. Translated: CASSPRDITNYGYTF. Full variable domain (outside the CDR3, taken from reference TRBV7-8 and TRBJ1-2): GAGVSQSPRYKVAKRGQDVALRCDPISGHVSLFWYQQALGQGPEFLTYFQNEAQLDKSGLPSDRFFAERPEGSVSTLKIQRTQQEDSAVYLCASSPRDITNYGYTFGSGTRLTVV.

The chain has TRBV5-1 and TRBJ1-4; the match to TRBD1 covers 9 bases. Germline CDR1 and CDR2: SGHRS and YFSETQ. J was trimmed by 8 bases and V by 1 base; bases with no gene match: 9. This CDR3 region has 16 residues. The CDR3 sequence: CASSLSPQGAGEKLFF. The CDR3 DNA follows: TGCGCCAGCAGCTTGTCCCCACAGGGGGCGGGGGAAAAACTGTTTTTT.

V and J are TRBV18 and TRBJ2-2; D gene unclear. This CDR3 has 16 amino acids. V was cut by 0 bases and J by 0 bases, with 8 bases left in between. Germline V lookup: CDR1 KGHSH, CDR2 LQKENI. CDR3 residues: CASSPPTRSNTGELFF. The CDR3 coding sequence is TGTGCCAGCTCACCACCCACCAGGTCGAACACCGGGGAGCTGTTTTTT.

The chain combines TRBV11-2 with TRBJ1-4; tentatively, D is TRBD1 (5 bases). V was shortened by 6 bases and J by 5 bases, with 19 bases between the two germline ends. The CDR3 runs 16 residues. From germline, CDR1 is SGHAT and CDR2 FQNNGV. For the CDR3, the DNA is TGTGCCAGCAGTAGGGACGGGGGGAAGCAGAATGAAAAACTGTTTTTT. It encodes CASSRDGGKQNEKLFF.

This chain joins TRBV5-1 and TRBJ2-4, with 7 bases lining up with TRBD1. CDR3 length equals 17 residues. Germline V gene sequence: CDR1 SGHRS, CDR2 YFSETQ. V lost 0 bases to trimming and J lost 0 bases; unmatched junction nucleotides: 6. The CDR3 DNA reads as TGCGCCAGCAGCTTGGTAATAACAGGGGTAGCCAAAAACATTCAGTACTTC. Its protein is CASSLVITGVAKNIQYF.

This clone was recorded a few times. This rearrangement joins TRBV11-2 to TRBJ1-5; possible D gene TRBD1, 5 bases. CDR3 size: 15 residues. Germline V gene sequence: CDR1 SGHAT, CDR2 FQNNGV. Trimming stripped 0 bases from V and 1 base from J, with 7 bases between. Here the CDR3 DNA reads TGTGCCAGCAGCTTAGATGCAGGGAGCAATCAGCCCCAGCATTTT. Translation gives CASSLDAGSNQPQHF.

V is TRBV27 and J is TRBJ2-2, with 9 nucleotides matching TRBD1. The ends lost 8 bases at V and 6 bases at J; junction bases unmatched: 1. The germline V gene encodes CDR1 MNHEY and CDR2 SMNVEV (reference sequence). This CDR3 contains 12 residues. The CDR3 DNA is TGTGCCAGCCGACAGGGGGCCGGGGAGCTGTTTTTT. It codes for CASRQGAGELFF.

This chain uses TRBV19 with TRBJ1-3, with D maybe TRBD1 (6 bases). The germline V and J ends were trimmed by 4 bases and 0 bases, with 13 bases remaining between them. CDR3 length equals 16 residues. Germline lookup yields CDR1 LNHDA and CDR2 SQIVND (reference sequence). The CDR3 nucleotides read TGTGCCAGTAGTACTCTACGGACAGACTCTGGAAACACCATATATTTT. Amino acids: CASSTLRTDSGNTIYF. The complete variable domain, with remaining parts taken from reference TRBV19 and TRBJ1-3, reads DGGITQSPKYLFRKEGQNVTLSCEQNLNHDAMYWYRQDPGQGLRLIYYSQIVNDFQKGDIAEGYSVSREKKESFPLTVTSAQKNPTAFYLCASSTLRTDSGNTIYFGEGSWLTVV.

The gene calls are TRBV4-1 and TRBJ2-5; D is unresolved. Per the germline V gene, CDR1 is MGHRA and CDR2 is YSYEKL. The CDR3 contains 15 residues. V gave up 4 bases and J gave up 1 base, with 13 bases separating them. CDR3 residues: CASSPSPGLQETQYF. In DNA, the CDR3 is TGCGCCAGCAGCCCTAGTCCCGGCCTCCAAGAGACCCAGTACTTC.

This clone was seen a few times. The gene calls are TRBV19 and TRBJ2-1, with TRBD1 matching over 12 bases. The germline CDR1 and CDR2 sequences are LNHDA and SQIVND (reference sequence). The CDR3 has 16 amino acids. V trimming: 6 bases; J trimming: 6 bases; junction bases outside the gene matches: 9. CDR3 sequence (DNA): TGTGCCAGTAGCCATATCGGGGGACAGGGGGCCAATGAGCAGTTCTTC. Protein sequence: CASSHIGGQGANEQFF.

The J gene is TRBJ1-5, the V gene TRBV10-3; a weak D match, TRBD1 (5 bases). Germline V gene lookup returns CDR1 ENHRY and CDR2 SYGVKD. The germline V and J ends were trimmed by 11 bases and 4 bases, with 21 bases remaining between them. The CDR3 is 15 residues long. CDR3 loop: CAPRAGTLRNQPQHF. The CDR3 DNA follows: TGTGCCCCACGGGCCGGGACTTTAAGGAATCAGCCCCAGCATTTT.

The genes are TRBV27 and TRBJ2-1, with a weak D call TRBD1 (5 bases). The V gene's germline CDR1 is MNHEY and CDR2 SMNVEV (reference sequence). V lost 5 bases and J lost 4, with 21 bases in between. The length of the CDR3 is 17 residues. DNA of the CDR3: TGTGCCAGCAGTGCAGGGTTAGGAGCGCCCGTATACAATGAGCAGTTCTTC. This encodes CASSAGLGAPVYNEQFF.

The V gene is TRBV5-1, the J gene TRBJ2-2; D is possibly TRBD2 (6 bases). This CDR3 is built from 16 residues. Deletions cut 2 bases from V and 1 base from J, with 12 bases between. Germline-derived CDR1 and CDR2 are SGHRS and YFSETQ. The CDR3: CASSFSGGENTGELFF. The DNA for the CDR3 is TGCGCCAGCAGCTTCTCAGGAGGGGAGAACACCGGGGAGCTGTTTTTT.

For the CDR3, the DNA is TGTGCCAGCAGCTTAGCCGGGACACCTAAGAGGGCTTTCTTT. This gives the protein CASSLAGTPKRAFF. The chain recombines TRBV7-8 with TRBJ1-1, with D possibly being TRBD1 (6 bases). The CDR3 loop spans 14 amino acids. Trimming removed 0 bases at V and 11 bases at J, with 16 bases between. Germline CDR1 reads SGHVS; CDR2 reads FQNEAQ.

This chain uses TRBV30 with TRBJ2-7, with 9 bases aligning to TRBD1. The CDR3 length is 16 residues. Germline CDR1 reads GTSNPN; CDR2 reads SVGIG (reference sequence). J gave up 2 bases and V 3 bases, and 11 bases lay outside the gene matches. CDR3 sequence: CAWSHVTGQGPYEQYF. DNA of the CDR3: TGTGCCTGGAGCCATGTCACGGGACAGGGTCCCTACGAGCAGTACTTC.